The 21 T cell receptor beta chains below all came from one sample that was sequenced in a study of regulatory T cells in long-lasting Graves disease. Described time point: persistent/refractory GD, antithyroid drugs over 5 years with positive TRAb. Scientists built the TCR library using RNA that was extracted from PBMCs. With iRepertoire HTBI primers and Arm-PCR of CDR3 regions, TCR beta libraries were built. From the multiplex PCR reads, TCRdb called clonotypes with MiXCR, one entry per CDR3 protein. The table has 650,000 to 850,000 distinct CDR3 sequences, 25% to 35% seen once. The sample in question was peripheral blood mononuclear cells (PBMCs), obtained when the disease was refractory, from a patient treated with antithyroid drugs. Receptors originate from a female donor with Graves disease.

This clonotype was seen a few times. This sequence joins TRBV10-3 and TRBJ1-5; TRBD1 matches at 8 bases. This CDR3 has 14 amino acids. Germline V gene lookup returns CDR1 ENHRY and CDR2 SYGVKD. J lost 3 bases, V lost 5 bases, and 3 bases had no gene match. CDR3 coding DNA: TGTGCCATCAGTCAGACAGGGGCCAATCAGCCCCAGCATTTT. Translation: CAISQTGANQPQHF.

The chain carries TRBV12-5 and TRBJ1-1; a weak D match, TRBD1 (5 bases). Trimming stripped 5 bases from V and 0 bases from J, with 19 bases between. The CDR3 consists of 17 residues. Germline values: CDR1 LGHNT, CDR2 FRNRAP. The CDR3 nucleotides read TGTGCTAGTGGTGATGGACAATCAGAGGTGATGAACACTGAAGCTTTCTTT. Its protein is CASGDGQSEVMNTEAFF.

This rearrangement joins TRBV5-5 to TRBJ2-5; 7 nucleotides align to TRBD2. CDR3 length equals 13 residues. V lost 6 bases and J lost 5; bases outside the gene matches: 7. The V gene's germline CDR1 is SGHKS and CDR2 YYEKEE (reference sequence). CDR3 loop: CASMSGRGETQYF. The DNA for the CDR3 is TGTGCCAGCATGAGCGGGCGGGGGGAGACCCAGTACTTC.

This clonotype was counted a few times. The rearrangement joins TRBV28 to TRBJ1-5, with D uncertain. Germline lookup yields CDR1 MDHEN and CDR2 SYDVKM. This CDR3 has 14 amino acids. The V and J ends lost 8 bases and 2 bases respectively, with 13 bases between them. This CDR3 is CASEPPGGNQPQHF. The DNA of the CDR3 is TGTGCCAGCGAACCCCCCGGGGGCAATCAGCCCCAGCATTTT. The variable domain in full, with the rest retrieved from reference TRBV28 and TRBJ1-5, is DVKVTQSSRYLVKRTGEKVFLECVQDMDHENMFWYRQDPGLGLRLIYFSYDVKMKEKGDIPEGYSVSREKKERFSLILESASTNQTSMYLCASEPPGGNQPQHFGDGTRLSIL.

The gene calls are TRBV12-3 or TRBV12-4 and TRBJ2-5; D is tentatively TRBD1 or TRBD2 (5 bases each). Between the trimmed V and J ends, which lost 5 bases and 4 bases, there was a span of 17 bases. This CDR3 spans 15 amino acids. The CDR3 DNA follows: TGTGCCAGCAGTCCCCGCAACCCAGGGACAGAGACCCAGTACTTC. Amino acids: CASSPRNPGTETQYF.

CDR3 sequence: CASSDDRVDGYTF. Here the CDR3 DNA reads TGTGCCAGTAGCGACGACAGGGTGGATGGCTACACCTTC. This chain connects TRBV19 to TRBJ1-2; 7 nucleotides agree with TRBD1. J was trimmed by 6 bases and V by 6 bases; bases with no gene match: 7. The CDR3 spans 13 residues. Germline assignment: CDR1 LNHDA and CDR2 SQIVND (reference sequence).

This chain connects TRBV20-1 to TRBJ2-7; no firm D call. CDR1 DFQATT and CDR2 SNEGSKA come from the germline V gene (reference sequence). Trimming removed 1 base from V and 1 base from J, with 11 bases in between. The CDR3 covers 14 residues. The CDR3 protein is CSARGPSGSYEQYF. The CDR3 DNA sequence: TGCAGTGCTAGAGGGCCGTCTGGTTCCTACGAGCAGTACTTC.

The V gene is TRBV19, the J gene TRBJ1-1; D possibly corresponds to TRBD1 (6 bases). The CDR3 spans 14 residues. Trimming took off 7 bases at V and 1 base at J, with 13 bases between the two ends. Germline CDR1 and CDR2: LNHDA and SQIVND (reference sequence). CDR3 sequence (DNA): TGTGCCAGTACCCGGACAGACCCGAACACTGAAGCTTTCTTT. It yields the protein CASTRTDPNTEAFF.

This clonotype was seen a single time. The gene calls are TRBV6-2 or TRBV6-3 and TRBJ2-7; 10 bases are shared with TRBD1. The trim removed 7 bases at V and 2 bases at J, leaving 5 bases unmatched. Germline V CDR1 and CDR2: MNHEY, SVGEGT. The CDR3 runs to 14 residues. The CDR3 region is CASNGDRGPYEQYF. For the CDR3, the DNA is TGTGCCAGCAATGGGGACAGGGGCCCCTACGAGCAGTACTTC.

This rearrangement joins TRBV19 to TRBJ1-1; D remains unclear. This CDR3 has 13 residues. The germline CDR1 and CDR2 sequences are LNHDA and SQIVND (reference sequence). V was cut by 6 bases and J by 1 base, with 9 bases left in between. This chain's CDR3 is CASRQVGNTEAFF. CDR3 coding DNA: TGTGCCAGTAGGCAGGTGGGGAACACTGAAGCTTTCTTT.

This clonotype has a count of ten or more. The chain has TRBV5-5 and TRBJ2-2, with a tentative D call TRBD2 (6 bases). The CDR3 sequence is 13 residues long. Trimming took 4 bases from V and 4 from J, leaving 8 bases between them. Germline-derived CDR1 and CDR2 are SGHKS and YYEKEE (reference sequence). The CDR3 nucleotides read TGTGCCAGCAGCCAGACTAGCACCGGGGAGCTGTTTTTT. Amino acids: CASSQTSTGELFF.

The sample holds a few counts of this clonotype. This chain links TRBV6-1 with TRBJ2-7; tentatively, D is TRBD1 or TRBD2 (6 bases each). The CDR3 totals 15 residues. Germline-derived CDR1 and CDR2 are MNHNS and SASEGT. The V end lost 1 base, the J end lost 3 bases, and 13 bases lay between the germline ends. The DNA of the CDR3 is TGTGCCAGCAGTGAAGGGGGGGCGGTCAACTACGAGCAGTACTTC. It encodes CASSEGGAVNYEQYF.

This clonotype was detected only a few times. The rearrangement links TRBV7-9 to TRBJ2-7, with 9 bases lining up with TRBD2. This CDR3 contains 14 residues. The V segment lost 7 bases and the J segment 7 bases; nucleotides outside the gene matches: 11. Germline CDR1 is SEHNR and CDR2 is FQNEAQ (reference sequence). The CDR3 coding sequence is TGTGCCAGCAAGGTGGTTCCTAGCGGGATAGAGCAGTACTTC. It translates to CASKVVPSGIEQYF.

This sequence joins TRBV30 and TRBJ2-7; possible D gene TRBD1, 5 bases. Deletions cut 2 bases from V and 0 bases from J, with 8 bases between. The CDR3 consists of 13 residues. Germline V lookup: CDR1 GTSNPN, CDR2 SVGIG (reference sequence). Written as DNA, the CDR3 is TGTGCCTGGAGTTTGGACACCTCCTACGAGCAGTACTTC. Protein sequence: CAWSLDTSYEQYF.

The genes are TRBV11-2 and TRBJ2-2; TRBD2 matches at 10 bases. Germline CDR1 SGHAT, CDR2 FQNNGV. The length of the CDR3 is 17 residues. The junction had 8 bases not matched to a gene; V was cut back by 5 bases and J by 2 bases. CDR3 nucleotide sequence: TGTGCCAGCAGCAACCCTAGCGGGAGTGTCAACACCGGGGAGCTGTTTTTT. Encoded protein: CASSNPSGSVNTGELFF.

This clonotype was picked up one time. The chain has TRBV18 and TRBJ2-2; possible D gene TRBD2, 6 bases. Germline V gene sequence: CDR1 KGHSH, CDR2 LQKENI. V shed 3 bases and J shed 0 bases, with 11 bases lying between them. The CDR3 has 16 amino acids. The CDR3 sequence is CASSPTWGANTGELFF. The CDR3 region has the DNA TGTGCCAGCTCACCCACATGGGGGGCGAACACCGGGGAGCTGTTTTTT.

This chain connects TRBV27 to TRBJ1-3; D remains unclear. The CDR3 contains 14 residues. Trimming cost V 5 bases and J 3 bases, with 11 bases left between them. CDR1 MNHEY and CDR2 SMNVEV come from the germline V gene (reference sequence). CDR3 residues: CASSITTGGNTIYF. The CDR3 nucleotides are TGTGCCAGCAGTATAACGACCGGTGGAAACACCATATATTTT.

The chain is built from TRBV25-1 and TRBJ2-7, with D maybe TRBD2 (6 bases). CDR3 length: 16 amino acids. The ends were cut back, 4 bases at V and 4 bases at J, with 20 bases in the middle. Germline V CDR1 and CDR2: MGHDK, SYGVNS. CDR3 sequence: CASSVITGTELYEQYF. The DNA for the CDR3 is TGTGCCAGCAGTGTCATTACCGGGACTGAGTTATACGAGCAGTACTTC.

V gene TRBV28 combines with J gene TRBJ1-5, with 9 positions matching TRBD1. The CDR3 spans 13 residues. Unmatched junction bases numbered 5, after V lost 7 bases and J lost 7 bases. CDR1 and CDR2 from the germline V gene are MDHEN and SYDVKM. The CDR3 is CASTGTGRQPQHF. DNA of the CDR3: TGTGCCAGCACCGGGACAGGGAGACAGCCCCAGCATTTT.

The rearrangement uses TRBV6-1 and TRBJ2-6; 11 bases line up with TRBD1. V lost 2 bases to trimming and J lost 11 bases; unmatched junction nucleotides: 8. Germline values: CDR1 MNHNS, CDR2 SASEGT. This CDR3 has 16 amino acids. As DNA, the CDR3 is TGTGCCAGCAGTGAACTCCTGGGACAGGGGGTGGACGTCCTGACTTTC. This sequence encodes CASSELLGQGVDVLTF.

Ten or more counts support this clonotype. The chain has TRBV12-3 or TRBV12-4 and TRBJ1-1; D uncertain. Trimming took off 6 bases at V and 0 bases at J, with 11 bases between the two ends. The CDR3 extends over 14 amino acids. CDR3 in DNA: TGTGCCAGCAGCCTCCGGGCCCTGAACACTGAAGCTTTCTTT. The encoded protein is CASSLRALNTEAFF.